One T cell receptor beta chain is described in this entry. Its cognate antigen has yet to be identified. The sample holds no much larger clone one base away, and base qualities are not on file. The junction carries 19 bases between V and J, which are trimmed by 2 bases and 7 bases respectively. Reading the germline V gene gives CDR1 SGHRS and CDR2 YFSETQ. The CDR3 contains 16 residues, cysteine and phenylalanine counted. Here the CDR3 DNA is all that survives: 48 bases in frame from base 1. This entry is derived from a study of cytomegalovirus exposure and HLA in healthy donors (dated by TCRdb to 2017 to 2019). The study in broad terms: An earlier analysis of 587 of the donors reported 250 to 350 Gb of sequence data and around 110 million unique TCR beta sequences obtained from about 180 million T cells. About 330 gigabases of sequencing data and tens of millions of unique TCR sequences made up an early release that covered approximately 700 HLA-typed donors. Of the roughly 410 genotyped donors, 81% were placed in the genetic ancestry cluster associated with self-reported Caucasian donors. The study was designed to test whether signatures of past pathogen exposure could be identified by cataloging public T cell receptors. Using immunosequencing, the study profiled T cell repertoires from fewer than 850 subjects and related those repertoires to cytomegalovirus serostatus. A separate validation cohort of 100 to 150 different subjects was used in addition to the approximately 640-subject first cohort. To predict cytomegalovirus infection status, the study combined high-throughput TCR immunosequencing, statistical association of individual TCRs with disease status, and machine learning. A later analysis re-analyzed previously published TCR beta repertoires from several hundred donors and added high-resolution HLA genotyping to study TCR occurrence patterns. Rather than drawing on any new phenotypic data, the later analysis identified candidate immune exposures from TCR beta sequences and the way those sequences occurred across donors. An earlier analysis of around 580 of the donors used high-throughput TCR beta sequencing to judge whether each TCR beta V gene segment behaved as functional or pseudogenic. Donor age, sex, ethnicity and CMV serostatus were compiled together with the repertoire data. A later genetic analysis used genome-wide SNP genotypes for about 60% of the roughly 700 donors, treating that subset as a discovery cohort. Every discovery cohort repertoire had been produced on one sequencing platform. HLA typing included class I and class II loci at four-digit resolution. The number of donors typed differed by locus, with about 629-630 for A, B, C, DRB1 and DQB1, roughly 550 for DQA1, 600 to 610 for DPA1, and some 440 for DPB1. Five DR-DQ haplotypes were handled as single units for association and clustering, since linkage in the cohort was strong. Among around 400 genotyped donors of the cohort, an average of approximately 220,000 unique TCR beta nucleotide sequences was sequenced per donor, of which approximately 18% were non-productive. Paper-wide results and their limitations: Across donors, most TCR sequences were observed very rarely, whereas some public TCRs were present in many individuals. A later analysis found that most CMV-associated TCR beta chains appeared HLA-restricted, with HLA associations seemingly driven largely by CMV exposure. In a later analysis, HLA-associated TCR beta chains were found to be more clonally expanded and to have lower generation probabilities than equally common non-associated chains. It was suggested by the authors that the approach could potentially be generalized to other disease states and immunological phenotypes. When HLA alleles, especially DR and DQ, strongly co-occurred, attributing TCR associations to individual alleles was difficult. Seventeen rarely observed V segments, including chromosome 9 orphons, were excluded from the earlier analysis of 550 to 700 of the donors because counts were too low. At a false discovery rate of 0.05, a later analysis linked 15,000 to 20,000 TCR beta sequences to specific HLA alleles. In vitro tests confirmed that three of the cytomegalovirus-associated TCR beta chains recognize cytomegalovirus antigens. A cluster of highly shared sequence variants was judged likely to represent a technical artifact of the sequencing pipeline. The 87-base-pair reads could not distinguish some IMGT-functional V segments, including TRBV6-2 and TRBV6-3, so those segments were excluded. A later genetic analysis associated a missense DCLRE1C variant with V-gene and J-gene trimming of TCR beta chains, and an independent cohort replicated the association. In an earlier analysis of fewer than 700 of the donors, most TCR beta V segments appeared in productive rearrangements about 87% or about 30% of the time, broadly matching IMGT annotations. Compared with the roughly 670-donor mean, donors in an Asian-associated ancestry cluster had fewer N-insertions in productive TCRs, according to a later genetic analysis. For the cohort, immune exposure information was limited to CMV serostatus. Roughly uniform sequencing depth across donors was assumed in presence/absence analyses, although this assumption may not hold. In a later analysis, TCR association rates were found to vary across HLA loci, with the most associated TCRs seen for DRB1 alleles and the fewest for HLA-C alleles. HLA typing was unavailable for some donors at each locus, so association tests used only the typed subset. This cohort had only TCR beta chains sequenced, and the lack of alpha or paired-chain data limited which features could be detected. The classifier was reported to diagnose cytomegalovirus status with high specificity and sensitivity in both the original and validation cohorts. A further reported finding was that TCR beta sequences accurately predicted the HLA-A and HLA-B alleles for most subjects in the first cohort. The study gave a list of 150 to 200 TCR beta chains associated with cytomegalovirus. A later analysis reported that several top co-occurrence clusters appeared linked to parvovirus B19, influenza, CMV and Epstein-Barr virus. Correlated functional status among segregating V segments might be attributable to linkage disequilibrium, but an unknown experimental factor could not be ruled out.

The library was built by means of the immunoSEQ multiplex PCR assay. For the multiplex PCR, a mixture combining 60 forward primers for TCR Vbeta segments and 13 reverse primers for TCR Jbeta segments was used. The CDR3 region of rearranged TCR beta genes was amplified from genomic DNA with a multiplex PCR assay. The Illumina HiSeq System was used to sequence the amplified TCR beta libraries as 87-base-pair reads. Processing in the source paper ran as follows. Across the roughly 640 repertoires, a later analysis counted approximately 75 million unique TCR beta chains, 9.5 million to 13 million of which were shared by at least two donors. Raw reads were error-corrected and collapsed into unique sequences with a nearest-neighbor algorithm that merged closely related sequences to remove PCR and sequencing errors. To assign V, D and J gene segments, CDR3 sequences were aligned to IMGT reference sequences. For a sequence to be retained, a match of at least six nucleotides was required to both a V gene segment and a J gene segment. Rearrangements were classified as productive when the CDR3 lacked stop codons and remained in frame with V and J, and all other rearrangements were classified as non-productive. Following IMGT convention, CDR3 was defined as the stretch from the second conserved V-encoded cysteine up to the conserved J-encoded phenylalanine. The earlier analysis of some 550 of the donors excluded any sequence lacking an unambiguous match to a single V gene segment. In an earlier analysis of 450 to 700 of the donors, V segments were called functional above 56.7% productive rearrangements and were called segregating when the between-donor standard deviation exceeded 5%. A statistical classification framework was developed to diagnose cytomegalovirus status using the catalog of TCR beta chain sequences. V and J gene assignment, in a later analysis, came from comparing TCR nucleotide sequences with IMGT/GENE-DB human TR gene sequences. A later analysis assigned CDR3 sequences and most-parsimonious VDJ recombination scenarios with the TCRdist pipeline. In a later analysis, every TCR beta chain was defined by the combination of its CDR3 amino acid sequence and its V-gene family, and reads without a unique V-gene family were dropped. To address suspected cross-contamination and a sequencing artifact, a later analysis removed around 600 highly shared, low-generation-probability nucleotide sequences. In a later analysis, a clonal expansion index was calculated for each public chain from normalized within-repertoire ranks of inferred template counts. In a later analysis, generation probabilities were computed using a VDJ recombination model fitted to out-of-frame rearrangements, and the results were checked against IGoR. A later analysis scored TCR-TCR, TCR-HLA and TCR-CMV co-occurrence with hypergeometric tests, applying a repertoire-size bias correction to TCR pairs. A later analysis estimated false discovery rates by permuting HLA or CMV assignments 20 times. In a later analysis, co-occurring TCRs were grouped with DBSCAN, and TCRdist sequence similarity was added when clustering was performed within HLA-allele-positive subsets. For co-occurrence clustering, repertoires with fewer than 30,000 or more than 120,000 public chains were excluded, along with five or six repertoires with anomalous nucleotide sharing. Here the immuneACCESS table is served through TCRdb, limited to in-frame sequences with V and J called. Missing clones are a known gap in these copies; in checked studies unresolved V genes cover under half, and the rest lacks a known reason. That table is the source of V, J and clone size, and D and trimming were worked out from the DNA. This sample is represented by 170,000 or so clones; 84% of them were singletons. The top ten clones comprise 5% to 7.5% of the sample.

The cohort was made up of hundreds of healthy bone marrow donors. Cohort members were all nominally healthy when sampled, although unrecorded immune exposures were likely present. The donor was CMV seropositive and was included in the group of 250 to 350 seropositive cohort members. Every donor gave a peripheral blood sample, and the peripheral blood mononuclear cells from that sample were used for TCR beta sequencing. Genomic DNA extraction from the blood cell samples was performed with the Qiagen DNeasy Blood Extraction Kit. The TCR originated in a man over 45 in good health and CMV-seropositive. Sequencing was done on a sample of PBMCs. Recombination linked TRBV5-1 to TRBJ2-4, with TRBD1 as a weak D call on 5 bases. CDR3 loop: CASSFRATSKGNIQYF. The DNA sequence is TGCGCCAGCAGCTTTCGTGCGACATCCAAGGGGAACATTCAGTACTTC.